This T cell receptor beta chain was recorded in a study of yellow fever vaccine responses in identical twins. Broader study findings: On the reported evidence, twins' vaccine T cell responses seemed partly convergent and partly personalized.

This clonotype was seen more than once but under ten times. Its cognate antigen is unknown. A single record per CDR3 protein comes from TCRdb applying MiXCR to the RT-PCR reads. The sample shows approximately 20,000 distinct CDR3 sequences, roughly 72% of them seen only once. The CDR3 covers 14 residues. V shed 0 bases and J shed 4 bases, with 7 bases lying between them. The sample in question was T cells from blood (PBMCs), unsorted or a sorted subset (not recorded which), obtained before or after yellow fever vaccination (not recorded which). The origin of this receptor is a woman aged 18-30 years who received the yellow fever vaccine. This chain links TRBV23-1 with TRBJ1-5; no firm D call. TRBV23-1 is an open reading frame whose function is uncertain. DNA for the CDR3: TGCGCCAGCAGTCAATCCCGCCTAAATCAGCCCCAGCATTTT. Amino acids: CASSQSRLNQPQHF.